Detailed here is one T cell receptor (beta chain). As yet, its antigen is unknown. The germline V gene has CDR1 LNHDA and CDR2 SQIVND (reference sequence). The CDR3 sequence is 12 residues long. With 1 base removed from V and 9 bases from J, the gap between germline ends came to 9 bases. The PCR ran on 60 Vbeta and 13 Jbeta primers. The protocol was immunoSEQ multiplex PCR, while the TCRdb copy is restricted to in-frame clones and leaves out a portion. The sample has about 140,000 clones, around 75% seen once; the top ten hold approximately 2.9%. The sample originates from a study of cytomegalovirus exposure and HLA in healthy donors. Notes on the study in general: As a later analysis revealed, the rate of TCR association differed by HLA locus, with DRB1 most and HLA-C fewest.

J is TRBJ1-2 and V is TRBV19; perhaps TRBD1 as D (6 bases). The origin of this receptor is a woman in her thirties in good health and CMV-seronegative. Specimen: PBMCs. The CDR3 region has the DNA TGTGCCAGTAGTATAGTGAGGGGGAGCTACACCTTC. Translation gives CASSIVRGSYTF.